This entry lists 10 T cell receptor beta chains sequenced from one sample in a study of blood T cell repertoires in COVID-19. Libraries were prepared by immunoSEQ multiplex PCR; TCRdb keeps only in-frame clonotypes and omits some of them. The sample lists approximately 27,000 clones, about 85% occurring once. Sequenced: peripheral blood. All receptors derive from a man in his 70s with acute or convalescent COVID-19.

The chain uses TRBV19 and TRBJ2-2; D call uncertain. Trimming pared 2 bases from V and 1 base from J, leaving 5 bases between. In germline, CDR1 is LNHDA, CDR2 SQIVND (reference sequence). The CDR3 is made up of 14 amino acids. The CDR3 coding sequence is TGTGCCAGTAGTATAAGTAGGAACACCGGGGAGCTGTTTTTT. This translates into CASSISRNTGELFF. Complete variable domain (other parts from reference TRBV19 and TRBJ2-2): DGGITQSPKYLFRKEGQNVTLSCEQNLNHDAMYWYRQDPGQGLRLIYYSQIVNDFQKGDIAEGYSVSREKKESFPLTVTSAQKNPTAFYLCASSISRNTGELFFGEGSRLTVL.

The chain uses TRBV5-4 and TRBJ1-1, with a weak D call TRBD1 (5 bases). The CDR3 covers 16 residues. Trimming left V 7 bases short and J 1 base short, with 20 bases between. Germline-derived CDR1 and CDR2 are SGHNT and YYREEE (reference sequence). This CDR3 reads CASSRLRSGGNTEAFF. In DNA, the CDR3 is TGTGCCAGCTCCCGCCTGAGGTCGGGGGGGAACACTGAAGCTTTCTTT. Based on the CDR3 plus reference TRBV5-4 and TRBJ1-1, the full variable domain is ETGVTQSPTHLIKTRGQQVTLRCSSQSGHNTVSWYQQALGQGPQFIFQYYREEENGRGNFPPRFSGLQFPNYSSELNVNALELDDSALYLCASSRLRSGGNTEAFFGQGTRLTVV.

The V gene is TRBV5-1, the J gene TRBJ1-1, with D perhaps TRBD1 (5 bases). Germline V gene lookup returns CDR1 SGHRS and CDR2 YFSETQ. The length of the CDR3 is 15 residues. The V gene lost 4 bases and the J gene lost 1 base, with 14 bases spanning the gap. The CDR3 spells CASSPNGGTNTEAFF. CDR3 nucleotide sequence: TGCGCCAGCAGCCCGAACGGGGGAACGAACACTGAAGCTTTCTTT.

This clone was counted a single time. The chain recombines TRBV19 with TRBJ2-1; TRBD2 matches at 13 bases. CDR1 is LNHDA and CDR2 is SQIVND in the germline V gene (reference sequence). V trimming: 4 bases; J trimming: 6 bases; junction bases outside the gene matches: 6. The length of the CDR3 is 16 residues. CDR3 nucleotide sequence: TGTGCCAGTAGTAGAAGGGGACTAGCGGGGATCAATGAGCAGTTCTTC. Translation gives CASSRRGLAGINEQFF.

The sample holds a few counts of this clone. The rearrangement uses TRBV4-2 and TRBJ1-2; D is uncertain. The CDR3 is 15 residues long. The V end was cut by 2 bases, the J end by 0 bases, with 10 bases between. In germline, CDR1 is LGHNA, CDR2 YNFKEQ. The CDR3: CASSQFAGTNYGYTF. Here the CDR3 DNA reads TGTGCCAGCAGCCAATTTGCAGGAACTAACTATGGCTACACCTTC.

V gene TRBV7-9 combines with J gene TRBJ2-1; TRBD2 aligns across 10 bases. V lost 0 bases and J lost 10; bases outside the gene matches: 6. This CDR3 spans 15 amino acids. From germline, CDR1 is SEHNR and CDR2 FQNEAQ (reference sequence). The CDR3 DNA is TGTGCCAGCAGCTTAGCTAGCGGGGGGCCCCAGGAGCAGTTCTTC. Its translation: CASSLASGGPQEQFF. The whole variable domain, filled in from reference TRBV7-9 and TRBJ2-1, reads DTGVSQNPRHKITKRGQNVTFRCDPISEHNRLYWYRQTLGQGPEFLTYFQNEAQLEKSRLLSDRFSAERPKGSFSTLEIQRTEQGDSAMYLCASSLASGGPQEQFFGPGTRLTVL.

The V and J genes are TRBV24-1 and TRBJ1-5, with a weak D call TRBD1 (5 bases). Trimming pared 6 bases from V and 1 base from J, leaving 9 bases between. CDR1 KGHDR and CDR2 SFDVKD come from the germline V gene. This CDR3 is 14 amino acids long. CDR3 residues: CATSPRDSNQPQHF. The DNA for the CDR3 is TGTGCCACCAGTCCGCGGGACAGCAATCAGCCCCAGCATTTT.

The chain couples TRBV5-1 to TRBJ1-1; D remains ambiguous. In germline, CDR1 is SGHRS, CDR2 YFSETQ. CDR3 length: 14 amino acids. The ends were cut back, 2 bases at V and 5 bases at J, with 13 bases in the middle. CDR3 nucleotides: TGCGCCAGCAGCTTCTCCACAATCTCGACTGAAGCTTTCTTT. It translates to CASSFSTISTEAFF.

The chain combines TRBV10-3 with TRBJ2-2; D gene ambiguous. V was pared by 10 bases and J by 6 bases, with 12 bases between. Germline V gene sequence: CDR1 ENHRY, CDR2 SYGVKD. CDR3 size: 12 residues. The DNA for the CDR3 is TGTGCCACCCATTTCGAGGCCGGGGAGCTGTTTTTT. It is translated as CATHFEAGELFF.

The rearrangement links TRBV10-3 to TRBJ1-4, with D tentatively TRBD1 (5 bases). Per the germline V gene, CDR1 is ENHRY and CDR2 is SYGVKD. The CDR3 is 15 residues long. Trimming shortened V by 3 bases and J by 2 bases, and 10 bases separated the two germline ends. In DNA, the CDR3 is TGTGCCATCAGTGACAGGGTCGGGACTAATGAAAAACTGTTTTTT. This translates into CAISDRVGTNEKLFF.